This TCR beta chain appears in the sequencing data of a study of regulatory and conventional T cells in RAG deficiency (dated 2017 in TCRdb). About the full investigation: High-throughput TCR beta sequencing was used to compare the diversity and composition of the Treg, conventional CD4+ and CD8+ T cell repertoires of RAG-deficient patients with those of healthy controls. The paper's findings and limits, for the study overall: All patient T-cell subsets had shorter CDR3 lengths; Omenn syndrome patients showed >75% Treg-Tconv repertoire overlap at nucleotide and amino acid level. Markedly lower Shannon entropy and higher Simpson indices were observed in RAG-deficient patients than in control T-cell subpopulations. Unique TCR beta sequences from Treg cells were roughly 100-fold fewer in Omenn syndrome and CID/AS patients than controls, versus around 9.6-fold for other subsets. Sorted CD25-high CD127-low cells from Omenn syndrome patients may represent peripherally activated cells rather than bona fide Treg cells. Some T-cell subset analyses were not done for some subjects.

CDR1 and CDR2 (SGHRS, YFSETQ) derive from the germline V gene. V lost 0 bases and J lost 2 bases; the stretch between them is 9 bases long. The CDR3 runs 14 residues from the cysteine to the phenylalanine. Left in the record is the CDR3 DNA by itself, 42 bases read in frame from the first base. To prepare the library, the immunoSEQ multiplex PCR assay was applied. Genomic DNA from the sorted T-cell subsets was used to amplify and sequence rearranged TCR beta chain products. As for how the authors treated the data: Shannon entropy and Simpson indices were used to measure how diverse the repertoire of productive TCR beta rearrangements was. To assess clonal expansion, the frequencies of the 100 most abundant productive TCR beta clonotypes were added up as a share of total reads. The TRB repertoires were scored with a self-reactivity index that is based on amino acid usage at CDR3beta positions 6 and 7. Repertoire analyses used two-way ANOVA; flow cytometric analyses used Student t or Mann-Whitney tests. TCRdb limited this immuneACCESS table to in-frame rearrangements with V and J called. A share of clones is missing; checked studies link under half to unresolved V genes, and the rest is unexplained. Clone size and the V and J calls come from that table; the DNA yielded D and trimming. A total of roughly 30,000 clones appear in this sample, 95% to 96% of them only once. The ten largest clones represent 0.3% to 0.45% of the sample.

About this clone: Its antigen has not been determined. Base qualities are not at hand, and no much larger clone is one base apart.

Before genomic DNA extraction, conventional CD4+ T cells were isolated from blood as CD25-low CD127-high cells. For repertoire analyses, the comparison group consisted of 7 or 8 healthy control donors. These data were also filed under a second study, of regulatory T cells. As that second paper reports: The multiplex PCR relied on 52 forward TRBV primers and 13 reverse TRBJ primers, and amplification bias was corrected through assay-based and computational methods. Patient repertoires showed restricted unique TRB V-J pairs and skewed V and J gene usage, most marked in regulatory T cells. The study compared T-cell receptor beta repertoires of sorted regulatory, conventional CD4+ and CD8+ T cells in CD3G-deficient patients with those in healthy controls. Peripheral blood mononuclear cells were isolated by Ficoll density separation. Within the immunoSEQ assay, multiplex PCR amplified rearranged TRB loci from genomic DNA. TRB amplicons were sequenced on an Illumina HiSeq platform. Custom algorithms error-filtered the raw sequences and aligned them to reference gene sequences, after which the immunoSEQ online tools were used for analysis. Frequencies of productive and nonproductive TRB rearrangements were evaluated among both unique and total sequences. Groups were compared by t tests, Mann-Whitney tests or two-way ANOVA performed in Prism software.

The sequence links TRBV5-1 to TRBJ2-7, with the identity of the D gene unclear. The sequencing sample was made of CD25- CD4+ T cells sorted from blood. This TCR came from a human donor in good health. The CDR3 reads CASSLDYPAYEQYF. The nucleotides read TGCGCCAGCAGCTTGGACTACCCAGCCTACGAGCAGTACTTC.